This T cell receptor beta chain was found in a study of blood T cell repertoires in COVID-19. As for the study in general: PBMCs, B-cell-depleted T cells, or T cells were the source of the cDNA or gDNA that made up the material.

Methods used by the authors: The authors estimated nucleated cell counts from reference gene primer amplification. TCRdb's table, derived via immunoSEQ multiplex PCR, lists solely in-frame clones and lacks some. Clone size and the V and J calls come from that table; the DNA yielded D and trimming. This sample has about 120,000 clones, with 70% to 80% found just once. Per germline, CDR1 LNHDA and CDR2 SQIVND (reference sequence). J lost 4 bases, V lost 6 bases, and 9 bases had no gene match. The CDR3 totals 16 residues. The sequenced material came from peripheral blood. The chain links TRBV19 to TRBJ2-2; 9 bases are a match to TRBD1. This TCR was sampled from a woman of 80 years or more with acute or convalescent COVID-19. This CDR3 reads CASRRTGARVTGELFF. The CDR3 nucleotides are TGTGCCAGTAGGAGGACAGGGGCCCGGGTCACCGGGGAGCTGTTTTTT.